The 7 T cell receptor beta chains given below trace back to one sample, sequenced in a study of tumor-infiltrating lymphocytes in oesophageal squamous cell carcinoma (dated by TCRdb to about 2016). Libraries were prepared through PCR. TCRdb shows the sequencer as Illumina HiSeq 2000. The public sequencing data were trimmed at Q25 with fastp and processed into clonotypes with MiXCR by TCRdb, which kept only in-frame beta chains. Identical CDR3 proteins give one entry, which carries the most common genes and DNA. The sample contains 15,000 to 20,000 distinct CDR3 sequences, 44% of them found a single time. Approximately 40% of the sample rests with the top ten. The material sequenced was blood. The receptors shown here come from a female donor with esophageal squamous cell carcinoma.

This clonotype was counted a few times. The J gene is TRBJ2-7, the V gene TRBV6-2 or TRBV6-3, with D maybe TRBD2 (6 bases). Near its end, the DNA agrees better with TRBJ2-1, so the J call may be wrong. The germline V gene has CDR1 MNHEY and CDR2 SVGEGT. CDR3 length: 15 amino acids. CDR3 nucleotide sequence: TGTGCCAGCGGCATAGCGGATCGCTCCTACAATGAGCAGTTCTTC. Translated: CASGIADRSYNEQFF.

The rearrangement joins TRBV9 to TRBJ2-1, with TRBD2 identical over 13 bases. Per germline, CDR1 SGDLS and CDR2 YYNGEE. The CDR3 extends over 20 amino acids. V was clipped by 4 bases and J by 12 bases; unmatched bases: 25. CDR3 protein: CASSHRLAGGFGEPLGGQFF. The CDR3 DNA sequence: TGTGCCAGCAGCCATAGACTAGCGGGAGGTTTCGGGGAACCACTCGGAGGGCAGTTCTTC.

CDR3 sequence (DNA): TGTGCCAGTAGTATGGGTGTGTCCAATCAGCCCCAGCATTTT. The encoded protein is CASSMGVSNQPQHF. The V and J genes are TRBV19 and TRBJ1-5; the D is unclear. Germline V lookup: CDR1 LNHDA, CDR2 SQIVND (reference sequence). The CDR3 extends over 14 amino acids. Trimming pared 3 bases from V and 3 bases from J, leaving 9 bases between.

This clonotype is medium-sized in the sample. This rearrangement joins TRBV7-3 to TRBJ2-3; 8 bases align to TRBD2. Trimming at V came to 5 bases and at J to 3 bases, leaving 4 bases not matched to a gene. The CDR3 sequence is 14 residues long. The germline V gene encodes CDR1 SGHTA and CDR2 FQGTGA. CDR3 in amino acids: CASSTGGWTDTQYF. In DNA form, the CDR3 reads TGTGCCAGCAGCACGGGGGGGTGGACAGATACGCAGTATTTT.

This clonotype turned up a few times. The chain has TRBV19 and TRBJ1-3; D is uncertain. The V end lost 1 base, the J end lost 0 bases, and 7 bases lay between the germline ends. CDR3 length: 15 amino acids. Germline CDR1 reads LNHDA; CDR2 reads SQIVND (reference sequence). CDR3 DNA sequence: TGTGCCAGTAGTATAGGCCCGAGCTCTGGAAACACCATATATTTT. Protein sequence: CASSIGPSSGNTIYF.

On this clonotype: A much larger clone lies one base from this, so it may be a read error. The rearrangement uses TRBV7-8 and TRBJ2-7; 8 bases agree with TRBD1. The J call may not be correct, given that the DNA end is closer to TRBJ2-1. The CDR3 extends over 13 amino acids. CDR1 is SGHVS, CDR2 FQNEAQ, per germline. CDR3 region: CASSSDRDGEQFF. The CDR3 DNA is TGTGCCAGCAGTTCGGACAGGGACGGTGAGCAGTTCTTC.

This clonotype has ten or more counts. The chain is built from TRBV28 and TRBJ2-7, with D possibly matching TRBD1 (6 bases). The germline CDR1 and CDR2 sequences are MDHEN and SYDVKM. Trimming removed 2 bases from V and 4 bases from J, with 9 bases in between. The CDR3 is made up of 13 amino acids. The CDR3 sequence is CASSLTGRYEQYF. The CDR3 nucleotides read TGTGCCAGCAGTTTAACAGGGCGGTACGAGCAGTACTTC.